Following are 3 T cell receptor beta chains from one sample sequenced in a study of shared clonotypes between healthy human individuals. TCRdb keeps only in-frame clones here, not all; method: immunoSEQ multiplex PCR. The sample gives around 510,000 clones, around 78% of which show up once; 12% is in the top ten. Material for sequencing was PBMCs. The source of these receptors is a woman in her thirties or forties in good health. Some clones in this sample may be carry-over from other donors' samples.

As to this clone: The junction differs from germline at one of its ends, possibly a read error. This rearrangement joins TRBV6-5 to TRBJ1-1; D gene uncertain. Germline CDR1 MNHEY, CDR2 SVGAGI. This CDR3 comprises 16 residues. CDR3 in DNA: TGTGACAGCAGTTACTCCTCCGGTGAGGCGAACACTGAAGCTTTCTTT. This codes for CDSSYSSGEANTEAFF.

This clone was found once. V gene TRBV4-1 combines with J gene TRBJ1-1; D is unresolved. Germline V lookup: CDR1 MGHRA, CDR2 YSYEKL. V was trimmed by 0 bases and J by 0 bases, leaving 5 bases between them. The CDR3 is 14 amino acids. CDR3 nucleotide sequence: TGCGCCAGCAGCCAAGAGTCGGTGAACACTGAAGCTTTCTTT. Protein sequence: CASSQESVNTEAFF.

This clone was seen a few times. The V and J genes are TRBV5-5 and TRBJ1-2; D is undetermined. V gave up 6 bases and J gave up 6 bases, with 21 bases separating them. CDR1 is SGHKS and CDR2 is YYEKEE in the germline V gene (reference sequence). This CDR3 has 15 residues. The CDR3 DNA reads TGTGCCAGCAACCTATTGTGGGCCAGGCCCCATGGCTACACCTTC. Translating gives CASNLLWARPHGYTF. Complete variable domain (other parts from reference TRBV5-5 and TRBJ1-2): DAGVTQSPTHLIKTRGQQVTLRCSPISGHKSVSWYQQVLGQGPQFIFQYYEKEERGRGNFPDRFSARQFPNYSSELNVNALLLGDSALYLCASNLLWARPHGYTFGSGTRLTVV.